Here is one T cell receptor beta chain with its context. The CDR3 extends over 14 amino acids. Germline CDR1 DFQATT, CDR2 SNEGSKA (reference sequence). J gave up 1 base and V 0 bases, and 3 bases lay outside the gene matches. This record belongs to a study of T cell repertoires in cytomegalovirus infection. MiXCR, run by TCRdb on the reads, gives a single entry per CDR3 protein. The sample holds about 360,000 distinct CDR3 sequences; 15% to 20% are singletons and the top ten take approximately 10%. The gene calls are TRBV20-1 and TRBJ2-7; 7 nucleotides match TRBD1. The clonotype was recovered from a human donor in good health (CMV status not recorded). Some clones in this sample may be carry-over from other donors' samples. Input material: PBMCs. The CDR3 nucleotides are TGCAGTGCTAGAGATCCGGGACAGTCCTACGAGCAGTACTTC. It specifies CSARDPGQSYEQYF.